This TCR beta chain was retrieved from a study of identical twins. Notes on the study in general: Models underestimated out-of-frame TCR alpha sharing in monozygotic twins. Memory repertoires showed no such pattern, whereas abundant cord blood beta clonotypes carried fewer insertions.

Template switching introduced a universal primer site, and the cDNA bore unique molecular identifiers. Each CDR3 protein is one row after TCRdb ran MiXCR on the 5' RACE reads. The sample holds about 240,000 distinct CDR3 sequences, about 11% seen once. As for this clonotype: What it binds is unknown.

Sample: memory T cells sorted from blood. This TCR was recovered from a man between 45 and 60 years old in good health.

The CDR3 sequence: CASSPSFRGGQETQYF. Written as DNA, the CDR3 is TGTGCCAGCTCACCATCTTTTCGGGGGGGCCAAGAGACCCAGTACTTC. This chain joins TRBV18 and TRBJ2-5; 8 bases are a match to TRBD2. The CDR3 spans 16 residues. Germline CDR1 reads KGHSH; CDR2 reads LQKENI. V dropped 2 bases and J dropped 1; count of bases not matched to a gene: 6.